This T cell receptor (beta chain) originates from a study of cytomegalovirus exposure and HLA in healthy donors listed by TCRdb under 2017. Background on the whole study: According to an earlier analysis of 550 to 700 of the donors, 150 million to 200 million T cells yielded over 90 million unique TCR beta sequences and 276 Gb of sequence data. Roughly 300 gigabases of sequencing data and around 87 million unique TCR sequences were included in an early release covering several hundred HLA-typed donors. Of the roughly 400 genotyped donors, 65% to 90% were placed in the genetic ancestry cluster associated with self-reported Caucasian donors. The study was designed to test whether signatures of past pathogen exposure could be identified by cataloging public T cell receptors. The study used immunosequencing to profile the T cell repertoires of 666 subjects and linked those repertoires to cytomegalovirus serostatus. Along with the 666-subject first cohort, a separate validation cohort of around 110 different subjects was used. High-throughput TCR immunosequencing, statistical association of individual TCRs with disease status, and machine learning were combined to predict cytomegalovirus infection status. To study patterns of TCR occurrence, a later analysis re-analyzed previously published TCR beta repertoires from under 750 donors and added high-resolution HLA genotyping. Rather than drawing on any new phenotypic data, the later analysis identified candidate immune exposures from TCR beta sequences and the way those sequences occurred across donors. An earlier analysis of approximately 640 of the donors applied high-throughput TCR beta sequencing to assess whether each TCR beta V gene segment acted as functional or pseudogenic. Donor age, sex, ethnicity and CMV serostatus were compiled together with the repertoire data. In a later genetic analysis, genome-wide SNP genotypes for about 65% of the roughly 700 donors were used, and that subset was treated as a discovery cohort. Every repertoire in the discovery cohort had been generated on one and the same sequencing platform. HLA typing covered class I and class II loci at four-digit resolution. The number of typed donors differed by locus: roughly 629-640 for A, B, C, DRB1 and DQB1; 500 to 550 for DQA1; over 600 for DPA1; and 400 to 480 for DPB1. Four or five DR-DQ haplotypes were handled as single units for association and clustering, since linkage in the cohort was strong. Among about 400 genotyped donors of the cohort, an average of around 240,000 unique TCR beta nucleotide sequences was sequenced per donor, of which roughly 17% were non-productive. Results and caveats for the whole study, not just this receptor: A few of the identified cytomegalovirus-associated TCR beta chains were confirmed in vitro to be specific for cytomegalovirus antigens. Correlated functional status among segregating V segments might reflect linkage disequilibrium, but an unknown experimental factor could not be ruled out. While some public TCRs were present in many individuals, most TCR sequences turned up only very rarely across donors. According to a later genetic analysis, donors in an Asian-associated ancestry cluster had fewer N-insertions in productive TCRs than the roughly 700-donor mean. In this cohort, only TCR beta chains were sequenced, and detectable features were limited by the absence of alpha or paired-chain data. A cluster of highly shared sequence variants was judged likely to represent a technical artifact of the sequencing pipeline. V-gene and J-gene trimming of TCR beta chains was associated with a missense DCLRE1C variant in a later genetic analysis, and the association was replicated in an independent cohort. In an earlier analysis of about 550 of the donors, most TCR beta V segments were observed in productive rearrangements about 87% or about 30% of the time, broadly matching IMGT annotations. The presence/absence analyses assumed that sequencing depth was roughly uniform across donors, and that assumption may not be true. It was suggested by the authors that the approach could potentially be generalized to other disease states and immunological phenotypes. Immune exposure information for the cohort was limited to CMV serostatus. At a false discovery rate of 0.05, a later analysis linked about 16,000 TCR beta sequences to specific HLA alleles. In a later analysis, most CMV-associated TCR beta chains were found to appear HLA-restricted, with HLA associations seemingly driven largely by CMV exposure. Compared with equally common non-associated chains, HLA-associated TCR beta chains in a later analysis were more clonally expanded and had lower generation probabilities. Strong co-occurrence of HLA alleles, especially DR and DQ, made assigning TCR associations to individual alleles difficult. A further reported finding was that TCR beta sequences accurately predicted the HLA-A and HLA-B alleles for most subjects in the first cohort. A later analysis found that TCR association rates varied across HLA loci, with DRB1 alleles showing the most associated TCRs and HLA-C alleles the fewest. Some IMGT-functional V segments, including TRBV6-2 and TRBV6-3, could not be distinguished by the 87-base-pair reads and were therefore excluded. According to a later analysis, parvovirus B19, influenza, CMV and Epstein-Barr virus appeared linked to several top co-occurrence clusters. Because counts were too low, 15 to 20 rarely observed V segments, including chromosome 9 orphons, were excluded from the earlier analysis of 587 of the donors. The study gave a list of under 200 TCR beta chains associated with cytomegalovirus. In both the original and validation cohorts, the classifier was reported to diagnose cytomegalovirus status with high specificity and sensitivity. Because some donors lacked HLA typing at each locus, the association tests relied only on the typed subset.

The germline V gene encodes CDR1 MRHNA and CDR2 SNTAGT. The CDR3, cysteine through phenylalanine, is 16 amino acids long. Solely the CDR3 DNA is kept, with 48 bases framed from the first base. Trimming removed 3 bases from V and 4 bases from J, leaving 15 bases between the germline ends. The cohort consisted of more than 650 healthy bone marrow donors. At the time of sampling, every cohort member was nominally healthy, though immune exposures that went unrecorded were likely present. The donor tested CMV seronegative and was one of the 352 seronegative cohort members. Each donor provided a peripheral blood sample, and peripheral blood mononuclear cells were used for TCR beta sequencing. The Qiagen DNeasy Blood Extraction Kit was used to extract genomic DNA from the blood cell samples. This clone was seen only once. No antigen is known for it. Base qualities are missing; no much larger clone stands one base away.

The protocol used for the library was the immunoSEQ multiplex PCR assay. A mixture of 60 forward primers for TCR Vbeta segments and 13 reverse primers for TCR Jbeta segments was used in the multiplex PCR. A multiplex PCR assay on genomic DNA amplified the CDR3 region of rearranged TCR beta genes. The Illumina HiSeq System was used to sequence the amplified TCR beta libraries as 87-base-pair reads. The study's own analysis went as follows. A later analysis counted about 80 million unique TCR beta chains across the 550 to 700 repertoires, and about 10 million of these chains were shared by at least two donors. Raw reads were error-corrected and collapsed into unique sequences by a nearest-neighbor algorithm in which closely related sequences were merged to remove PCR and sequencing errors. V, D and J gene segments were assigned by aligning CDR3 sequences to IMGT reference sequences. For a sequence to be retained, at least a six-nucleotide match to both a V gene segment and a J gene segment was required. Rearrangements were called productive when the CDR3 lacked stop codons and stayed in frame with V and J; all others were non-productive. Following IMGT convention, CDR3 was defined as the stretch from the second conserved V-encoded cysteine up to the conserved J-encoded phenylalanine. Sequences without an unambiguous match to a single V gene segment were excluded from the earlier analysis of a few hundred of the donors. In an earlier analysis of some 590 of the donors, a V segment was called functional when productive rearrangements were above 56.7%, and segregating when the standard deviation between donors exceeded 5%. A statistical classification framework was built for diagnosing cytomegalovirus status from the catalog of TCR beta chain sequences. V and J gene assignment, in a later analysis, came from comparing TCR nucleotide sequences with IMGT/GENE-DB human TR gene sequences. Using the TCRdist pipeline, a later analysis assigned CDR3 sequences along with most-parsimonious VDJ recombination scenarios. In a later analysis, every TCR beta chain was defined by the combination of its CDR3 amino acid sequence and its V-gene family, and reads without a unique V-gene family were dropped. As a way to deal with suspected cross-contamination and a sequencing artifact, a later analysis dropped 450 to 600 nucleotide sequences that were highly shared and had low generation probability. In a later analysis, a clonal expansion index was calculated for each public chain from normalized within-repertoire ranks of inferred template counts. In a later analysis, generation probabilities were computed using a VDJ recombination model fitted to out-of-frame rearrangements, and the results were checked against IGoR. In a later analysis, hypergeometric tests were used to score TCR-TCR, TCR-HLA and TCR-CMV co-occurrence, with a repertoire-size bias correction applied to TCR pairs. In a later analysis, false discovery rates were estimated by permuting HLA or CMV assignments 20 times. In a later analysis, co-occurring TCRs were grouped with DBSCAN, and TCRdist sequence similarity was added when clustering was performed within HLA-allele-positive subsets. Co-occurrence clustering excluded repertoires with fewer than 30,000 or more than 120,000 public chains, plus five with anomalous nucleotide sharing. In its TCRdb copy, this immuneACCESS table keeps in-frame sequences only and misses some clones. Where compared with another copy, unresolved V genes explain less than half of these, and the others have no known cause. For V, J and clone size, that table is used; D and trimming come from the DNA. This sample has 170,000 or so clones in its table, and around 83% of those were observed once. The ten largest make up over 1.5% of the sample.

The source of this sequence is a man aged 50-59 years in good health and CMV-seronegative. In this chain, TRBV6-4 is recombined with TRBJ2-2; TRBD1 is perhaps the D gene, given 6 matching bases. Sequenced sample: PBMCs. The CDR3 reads CASSDKNREGTGELFF. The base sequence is TGTGCCAGCAGTGATAAAAACAGGGAAGGCACCGGGGAGCTGTTTTTT.